A single sample gave rise to the 28 T cell receptor beta chains below, sequenced in a study of T cell responses to AZD1222 COVID-19 vaccine. Clones were sequenced by immunoSEQ multiplex PCR, and TCRdb holds only the in-frame ones, with some missing. The table has approximately 88,000 clones, 92% seen once. Sequencing was performed on peripheral blood, taken on day 0 of AZD1222 vaccination. Receptor source: an adult in good health.

V is TRBV19 and J is TRBJ2-4; D remains unclear. The CDR3 runs 15 residues. V was shortened by 8 bases and J by 3 bases, with 17 bases between the two germline ends. Germline V CDR1 and CDR2: LNHDA, SQIVND (reference sequence). CDR3 sequence reads: CASESSRPHKNIQYF. CDR3 nucleotide sequence: TGTGCCAGTGAAAGTTCTAGGCCTCACAAAAACATTCAGTACTTC.

The CDR3 DNA is TGTGCCAGCAGCTTGGCCGGGACTAGCGGGGATGGAGATCCCTACGAGCAGTACTTC. It codes for CASSLAGTSGDGDPYEQYF. V is TRBV7-2 and J is TRBJ2-7; TRBD2 matches 13 bases. The CDR3 sequence is 19 residues long. V trimming: 3 bases; J trimming: 2 bases; junction bases outside the gene matches: 13. Germline V gene sequence: CDR1 SGHTA, CDR2 FQGNSA.

The chain has TRBV10-3 and TRBJ2-1; 9 bases match TRBD1. This CDR3 comprises 14 residues. The germline gives CDR1 ENHRY, CDR2 SYGVKD. V lost 6 bases to trimming and J lost 5 bases; unmatched junction nucleotides: 5. CDR3 residues: CAIRGQGLDNEQFF. CDR3 coding DNA: TGTGCCATCAGGGGACAGGGATTGGACAATGAGCAGTTCTTC.

In this sample, this clone turned up a few times. This sequence joins TRBV12-2 and TRBJ2-3; the DNA was not used to check the table's D call, TRBD2. TRBV12-2 is assigned pseudogene status. The CDR3 is 12 residues long. This CDR3 reads CASRLARVTQYF. CDR3 nucleotides: TGTGCAAGTCGCTTGGCGCGGGTTACGCAGTATTTT.

The rearrangement uses TRBV3-1 (or the pseudogene TRBV3-2) and TRBJ2-7; 7 bases fit TRBD1. The CDR3 is 14 residues long. V gave up 2 bases and J gave up 2 bases; unmatched junction bases: 3. Germline CDR1 reads LGHDT; CDR2 reads YNNKEL (reference sequence). CDR3 DNA: TGTGCCAGCAGCCAATGGGACAGACCCTACGAGCAGTACTTC. Translation gives CASSQWDRPYEQYF.

The chain links TRBV30 to TRBJ2-7; 7 bases agree with TRBD2. CDR1 is GTSNPN, CDR2 SVGIG, per germline (reference sequence). The CDR3 is 13 residues long. With V trimmed by 0 bases and J by 3 bases, 2 bases remained unmatched. CDR3 region: CAWSVRGGYEQYF. CDR3 nucleotide sequence: TGTGCCTGGAGTGTACGCGGGGGCTACGAGCAGTACTTC.

V and J are TRBV29-1 and TRBJ1-1; TRBD1 matches at 9 bases. Losses at the gene ends were 6 bases for V and 0 bases for J; bases not matched to a gene: 8. This CDR3 comprises 15 residues. Germline CDR1 reads SQVTM; CDR2 reads ANQGSEA. The CDR3 protein is CSVGTGWGMNTEAFF. The CDR3 DNA reads as TGCAGCGTCGGGACAGGGTGGGGCATGAACACTGAAGCTTTCTTT.

The chain joins TRBV15 to TRBJ2-1; D gene unclear. Germline CDR1 LNHNV, CDR2 YYDKDF (reference sequence). The CDR3 loop spans 13 amino acids. Trimming cost V 4 bases and J 3 bases, with 7 bases left between them. CDR3 nucleotide sequence: TGTGCCACCAGCACCAGGATCTACAATGAGCAGTTCTTC. This gives the protein CATSTRIYNEQFF.

The rearrangement links TRBV6-2 or TRBV6-3 to TRBJ1-2; unclear D gene. Germline assignment: CDR1 MNHEY and CDR2 SVGEGT. The germline V and J ends were trimmed by 1 base and 1 base, with 7 bases remaining between them. The CDR3 spans 14 residues. The CDR3, as DNA: TGTGCCAGCAGTTACTTATCGGGTAACTATGGCTACACCTTC. Translated, it gives CASSYLSGNYGYTF.

This clone has just one count. The chain has TRBV5-4 and TRBJ2-3, with TRBD1 matching over 7 bases. J lost 1 base, V lost 5 bases, and 4 bases had no gene match. The CDR3 loop spans 14 amino acids. CDR1 is SGHNT, CDR2 YYREEE, per germline (reference sequence). The CDR3 here is CASRAGTGTDTQYF. Written as DNA, the CDR3 is TGTGCCAGCAGGGCCGGGACAGGCACAGATACGCAGTATTTT. Using reference TRBV5-4 and TRBJ2-3 for the parts outside the CDR3, the full variable domain is ETGVTQSPTHLIKTRGQQVTLRCSSQSGHNTVSWYQQALGQGPQFIFQYYREEENGRGNFPPRFSGLQFPNYSSELNVNALELDDSALYLCASRAGTGTDTQYFGPGTRLTVL.

The rearrangement uses TRBV11-3 and TRBJ2-1; tentatively, D is TRBD2 (7 bases). V lost 5 bases and J lost 6, with 17 bases in between. Germline CDR1 is SGHNT and CDR2 is YENEEA. The CDR3 extends over 15 amino acids. The CDR3 loop reads CASSRRGGAGNEQFF. The CDR3, as DNA: TGTGCCAGCAGCCGAAGGGGGGGAGCTGGCAATGAGCAGTTCTTC.

This clone was observed a single time. The chain employs TRBV30 and TRBJ2-3; 7 bases line up with TRBD1. This CDR3 contains 14 residues. Germline V lookup: CDR1 GTSNPN, CDR2 SVGIG (reference sequence). Trimming at V came to 4 bases and at J to 4 bases, leaving 8 bases not matched to a gene. The CDR3: CAWKDPGGADTQYF. CDR3 bases: TGTGCCTGGAAAGACCCAGGGGGAGCAGATACGCAGTATTTT. The variable domain in full, completed from reference TRBV30 and TRBJ2-3, reads SQTIHQWPATLVQPVGSPLSLECTVEGTSNPNLYWYRQAAGRGLQLLFYSVGIGQISSEVPQNLSASRPQDRQFILSSKKLLLSDSGFYLCAWKDPGGADTQYFGPGTRLTVL.

The chain carries TRBV7-3 and TRBJ2-3; D is uncertain. CDR1 is SGHTA and CDR2 is FQGTGA in the germline V gene. Deletions cut 1 base from V and 3 bases from J, with 20 bases between. This CDR3 has 18 amino acids. The DNA for the CDR3 is TGTGCCAGCAGCTTAATGTCCGGTAGGGAAGGGAAGACAGATACGCAGTATTTT. Translation gives CASSLMSGREGKTDTQYF.

This chain connects TRBV1 to TRBJ1-2. TRBV1 is classified as a pseudogene. CDR3 size: 15 residues. The DNA for the CDR3 is TGCACCAGCAGCCAACGGACCGGGCAAAACCATGGCTACACCTTC. It translates to CTSSQRTGQNHGYTF.

V is TRBV11-1 and J is TRBJ2-7; 7 bases line up with TRBD2. The J segment lost 4 bases and the V segment lost 1 base, leaving 7 bases of the junction unmatched. CDR1 is SGHAT, CDR2 FQDESV, per germline (reference sequence). There are 15 residues in the CDR3. The CDR3 protein is CASSLEASGVYEQYF. The CDR3 nucleotides are TGTGCCAGCAGCTTAGAGGCTAGCGGAGTTTACGAGCAGTACTTC.

The table lists this clone with a count of one. The CDR3 DNA sequence: TGTGCCAGCAGCTCCCAACAGGGTTTCAGGGGCGAGCAGTACTTC. Encoded protein: CASSSQQGFRGEQYF. The chain joins TRBV7-9 to TRBJ2-7; maybe TRBD1 (6 bases). The CDR3 spans 15 residues. Germline V gene lookup returns CDR1 SEHNR and CDR2 FQNEAQ (reference sequence). The germline V and J ends were trimmed by 4 bases and 6 bases, with 19 bases remaining between them.

The V and J genes are TRBV10-3 and TRBJ2-7; possibly TRBD2 for D (5 bases). The CDR3 consists of 13 residues. V lost 8 bases and J lost 1, with 12 bases in between. Germline V gene sequence: CDR1 ENHRY, CDR2 SYGVKD. Written as DNA, the CDR3 is TGTGCCATCGGATGGAGGCCTTCCTACGAGCAGTACTTC. Translated: CAIGWRPSYEQYF.

The chain carries TRBV5-1 and TRBJ2-4, with D perhaps matching TRBD2 (6 bases). Germline CDR1 is SGHRS and CDR2 is YFSETQ. Between the trimmed V and J ends, which lost 0 bases and 5 bases, there was a span of 6 bases. The CDR3 has 13 residues. CDR3 in DNA: TGCGCCAGCAGCTTGGCGGGAGAAAACATTCAGTACTTC. Protein product: CASSLAGENIQYF.

The genes are TRBV4-3 and TRBJ1-4; TRBD1 matches at 9 bases. V dropped 4 bases and J dropped 7; count of bases not matched to a gene: 7. Per germline, CDR1 LGHNA and CDR2 YSLEER. CDR3 length: 15 amino acids. In DNA, the CDR3 is TGCGCCAGCAGCCCGACACAGGGGGCGCCTGAAAAACTGTTTTTT. Protein product: CASSPTQGAPEKLFF.

The rearrangement joins TRBV11-1 to TRBJ2-1, with D perhaps matching TRBD2 (5 bases). V shed 1 base and J shed 9 bases, with 10 bases lying between them. Germline V gives CDR1 SGHAT, CDR2 FQDESV (reference sequence). CDR3 length: 13 amino acids. In DNA form, the CDR3 reads TGTGCCAGCAGCTTAGACGGGATGGCTGAGCAGTTCTTC. Residues: CASSLDGMAEQFF.

The CDR3, as DNA: TGTGCCAGCAGGGAAAGGACAGGGAGAGACACCATATATTTT. Amino acids: CASRERTGRDTIYF. The V call is TRBV2, the J call TRBJ1-3, with TRBD1 matching over 8 bases. The CDR3 extends over 14 amino acids. From germline, CDR1 is SNHLY and CDR2 FYNNEI. J was trimmed by 8 bases and V by 6 bases; bases with no gene match: 9.

The chain uses TRBV5-6 and TRBJ2-2; TRBD2 matches at 9 bases. The CDR3 runs 15 residues. V trimming: 4 bases; J trimming: 8 bases; junction bases outside the gene matches: 9. CDR1 and CDR2 from the germline V gene are SGHDT and YYEEEE. The CDR3 here is CASSPGAGGPGELFF. The CDR3, as DNA: TGTGCCAGCAGCCCCGGGGCGGGAGGGCCTGGGGAGCTGTTTTTT.

This chain links TRBV18 with TRBJ2-7; 12 nucleotides line up with TRBD1. V was clipped by 0 bases and J by 2 bases; unmatched bases: 8. In germline, CDR1 is KGHSH, CDR2 LQKENI. The CDR3 spans 18 residues. Here the CDR3 DNA reads TGTGCCAGCTCACCACCGGGACAGGGGGCCCTAAACGCCTACGAGCAGTACTTC. Translating it yields CASSPPGQGALNAYEQYF.

The CDR3 DNA sequence: TGTGCCATCAGTGGCGGTGGACAGAGGAACACTGAAGCTTTCTTT. Its protein is CAISGGGQRNTEAFF. The chain uses TRBV10-3 and TRBJ1-1, with D possibly being TRBD1 (6 bases). The CDR3 extends over 15 amino acids. The V end lost 4 bases, the J end lost 1 base, and 13 bases lay between the germline ends. Germline loops: CDR1 ENHRY, CDR2 SYGVKD.

Here the CDR3 reads CAISESIGGNYGYTF. The CDR3, as DNA: TGTGCCATCAGTGAGTCGATAGGGGGTAACTATGGCTACACCTTC. This sequence joins TRBV10-3 and TRBJ1-2; tentative D call: TRBD1 (6 bases). The ends were cut back, 0 bases at V and 1 base at J, with 9 bases in the middle. CDR3 size: 15 residues. Germline V gene lookup returns CDR1 ENHRY and CDR2 SYGVKD.

This clone has a handful of counts. This rearrangement joins TRBV7-8 to TRBJ1-3; D perhaps matches TRBD1 (5 bases). The germline V and J ends were trimmed by 6 bases and 0 bases, with 9 bases remaining between them. The germline gives CDR1 SGHVS, CDR2 FQNEAQ. This CDR3 comprises 14 residues. This chain's CDR3 is CASRPGGSGNTIYF. CDR3 in DNA: TGTGCCAGCAGGCCTGGGGGCTCTGGAAACACCATATATTTT.

The chain links TRBV6-5 to TRBJ2-5; TRBD1 is a possible D gene (6 bases). The CDR3 is 12 residues long. Germline V gene data show CDR1 as MNHEY and CDR2 as SVGAGI. The V gene lost 6 bases and the J gene lost 5 bases, with 10 bases spanning the gap. The CDR3 loop is CASRKTGETQYF. The DNA of the CDR3 is TGTGCCAGCAGAAAAACAGGGGAGACCCAGTACTTC.

This sequence joins TRBV7-8 and TRBJ2-7; D is undetermined. This CDR3 has 13 residues. From germline, CDR1 is SGHVS and CDR2 FQNEAQ. Deletions cut 8 bases from V and 3 bases from J, with 14 bases between. CDR3 loop: CASSPNIGYEQYF. The DNA of the CDR3 is TGTGCCAGCTCACCAAATATAGGCTACGAGCAGTACTTC.